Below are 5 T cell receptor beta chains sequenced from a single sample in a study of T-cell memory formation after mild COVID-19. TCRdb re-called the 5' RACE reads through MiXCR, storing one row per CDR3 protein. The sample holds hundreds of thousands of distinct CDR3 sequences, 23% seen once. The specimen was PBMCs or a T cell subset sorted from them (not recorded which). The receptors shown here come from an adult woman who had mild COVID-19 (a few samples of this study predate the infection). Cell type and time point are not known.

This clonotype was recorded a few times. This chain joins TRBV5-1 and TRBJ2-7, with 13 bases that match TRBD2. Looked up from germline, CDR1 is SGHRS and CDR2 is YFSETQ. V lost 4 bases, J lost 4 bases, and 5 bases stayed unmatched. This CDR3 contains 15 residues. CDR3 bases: TGCGCCAGCAGCCCAGGGACTAGCGGGGAGTACGAGCAGTACTTC. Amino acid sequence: CASSPGTSGEYEQYF.

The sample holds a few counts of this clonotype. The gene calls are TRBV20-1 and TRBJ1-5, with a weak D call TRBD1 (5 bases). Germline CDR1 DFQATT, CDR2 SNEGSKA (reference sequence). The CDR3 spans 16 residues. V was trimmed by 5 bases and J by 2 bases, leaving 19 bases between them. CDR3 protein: CSASGESGSGNQPQHF. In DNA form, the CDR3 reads TGCAGTGCTTCGGGGGAATCAGGCAGTGGCAATCAGCCCCAGCATTTT.

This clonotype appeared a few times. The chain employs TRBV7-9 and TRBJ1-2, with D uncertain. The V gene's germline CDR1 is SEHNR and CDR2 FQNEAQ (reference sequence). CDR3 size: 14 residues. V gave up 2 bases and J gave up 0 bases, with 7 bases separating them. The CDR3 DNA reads TGTGCCAGCAGCTTAATGGGAACTAACTATGGCTACACCTTC. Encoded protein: CASSLMGTNYGYTF.

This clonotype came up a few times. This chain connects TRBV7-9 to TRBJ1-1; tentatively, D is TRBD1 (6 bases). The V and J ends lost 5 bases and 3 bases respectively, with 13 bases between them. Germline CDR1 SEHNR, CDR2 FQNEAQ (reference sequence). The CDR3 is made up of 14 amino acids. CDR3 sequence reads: CASSRTDSYTEAFF. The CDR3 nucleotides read TGTGCCAGCAGCCGTACGGACAGCTACACTGAAGCTTTCTTT.

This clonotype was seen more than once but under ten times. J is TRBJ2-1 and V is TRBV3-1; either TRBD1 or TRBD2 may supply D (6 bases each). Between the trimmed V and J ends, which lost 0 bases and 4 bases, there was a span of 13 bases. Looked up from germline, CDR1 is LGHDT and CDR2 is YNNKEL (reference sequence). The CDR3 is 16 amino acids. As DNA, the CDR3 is TGTGCCAGCAGCCAAGATTTCGGGGGCCTTTACAATGAGCAGTTCTTC. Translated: CASSQDFGGLYNEQFF.